This TCR beta chain was sequenced during a study of T cell clonotyping in hematopoietic cell transplantation. Study-level points and caveats: Recipient TCR diversity dropped after transplant; expanded clonotypes rose from day 30 to 180. No sorting was done, leaving CD4 and CD8 contributions mixed. Few recipient clonotypes overlapped donors; over 95% were de novo at given depth.

The CDR3 consists of 14 residues. Germline V gene sequence: CDR1 LGHNA, CDR2 YSLEER. The ends were cut back, 4 bases at V and 1 base at J, with 11 bases in the middle. The table came from immunoSEQ multiplex PCR; TCRdb's copy has only in-frame clones and leaves some out. The table has about 1,000 clones, about 92% seen once. As regards this clone: What it binds is not known.

The chain employs TRBV4-3 and TRBJ2-7; D may be TRBD2 (5 bases). The TCR was taken from a male patient aged 50 or older who had an allogeneic stem cell transplant from a related donor, so T cells may come from the graft donor. Some clones in this sample may be carry-over from other donors' samples. The specimen was PBMCs, collected 180 days after allogeneic stem cell transplant. CDR3 sequence: CASSPSDSSYEQYF. The CDR3 coding sequence is TGCGCCAGCAGCCCCTCGGACTCTTCCTACGAGCAGTACTTC.